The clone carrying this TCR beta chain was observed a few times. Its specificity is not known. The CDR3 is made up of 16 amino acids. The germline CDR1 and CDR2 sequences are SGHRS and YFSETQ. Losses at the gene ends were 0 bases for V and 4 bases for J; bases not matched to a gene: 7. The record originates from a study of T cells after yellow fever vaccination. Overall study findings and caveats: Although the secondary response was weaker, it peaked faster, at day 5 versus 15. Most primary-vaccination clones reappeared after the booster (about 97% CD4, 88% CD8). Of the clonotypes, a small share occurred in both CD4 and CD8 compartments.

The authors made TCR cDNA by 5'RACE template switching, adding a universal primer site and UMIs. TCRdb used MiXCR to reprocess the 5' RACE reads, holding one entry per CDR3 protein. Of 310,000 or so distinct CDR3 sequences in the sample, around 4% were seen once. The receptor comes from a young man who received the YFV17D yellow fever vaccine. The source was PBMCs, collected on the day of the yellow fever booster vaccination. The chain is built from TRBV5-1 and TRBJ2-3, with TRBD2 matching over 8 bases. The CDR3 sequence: CASSLALPAGADTQYF. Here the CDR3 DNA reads TGCGCCAGCAGCTTGGCTCTCCCAGCGGGGGCAGATACGCAGTATTTT.